This T cell receptor beta chain was profiled in a study of T cell changes during pregnancy in multiple sclerosis. CDR3 size: 12 residues. Trimming shortened V by 5 bases and J by 6 bases, and 8 bases separated the two germline ends. From germline, CDR1 is SGHNT and CDR2 YENEEA. The repertoire was sequenced with immunoSEQ multiplex PCR; TCRdb's copy has only in-frame clones and lacks some. The sample lists about 53,000 clones; over 90% were seen once. This sequence joins TRBV11-3 and TRBJ2-1; TRBD1 might be the D (6 bases). The sample in question was CD4+ T cells from peripheral blood mononuclear cells, obtained in the third trimester of pregnancy. The origin of this receptor is a female donor with multiple sclerosis, enrolled in a pregnancy study. The CDR3, as DNA: TGTGCCAGCAGCCCGACAGGCAATGAGCAGTTCTTC. It specifies CASSPTGNEQFF.